These 25 T cell receptor beta chains were all obtained from the same sample, sequenced in a study of spatial heterogeneity in lung cancer. TCRdb re-called the 5' RACE reads through MiXCR, storing one row per CDR3 protein. The table has approximately 44,000 distinct CDR3 sequences, roughly 15% seen once. Time point reported: sample taken at primary tumor resection. Unsorted whole RNA samples from tumor, nontumor lung or frozen PBMC were sequenced. The source was PBMCs, collected at surgery. All receptors come from a male donor with early-stage non-small cell lung cancer.

This rearrangement joins TRBV19 to TRBJ2-3; 10 bases fit TRBD2. The CDR3 is made up of 15 amino acids. The germline gives CDR1 LNHDA, CDR2 SQIVND (reference sequence). J gave up 4 bases and V 2 bases, and 3 bases lay outside the gene matches. CDR3 region: CASSIRTSGPDTQYF. DNA of the CDR3: TGTGCCAGTAGTATAAGGACTAGCGGCCCAGATACGCAGTATTTT.

This clonotype was found many times. The CDR3 DNA sequence: TGTGCCAGCAGCTTAGAAGGAGGTTTAAACCTACAAGAGACCCAGTACTTC. It specifies CASSLEGGLNLQETQYF. V gene TRBV11-2 combines with J gene TRBJ2-5; maybe TRBD2 (5 bases). The CDR3 totals 17 residues. The ends were cut back, 0 bases at V and 2 bases at J, with 16 bases in the middle. CDR1 is SGHAT and CDR2 is FQNNGV in the germline V gene.

The gene calls are TRBV29-1 and TRBJ2-1; 9 bases match TRBD1. Germline V lookup: CDR1 SQVTM, CDR2 ANQGSEA. V shed 5 bases and J 4 bases; nucleotides not matched to a gene: 6. The CDR3 has 14 amino acids. The CDR3 DNA reads as TGCAGCGTTTTAACCGGGACAGGGTACAATGAGCAGTTCTTC. Its translation is CSVLTGTGYNEQFF.

This clonotype was observed a few times. The chain uses TRBV28 and TRBJ1-2, with D possibly being TRBD1 (5 bases). The germline V gene has CDR1 MDHEN and CDR2 SYDVKM. This CDR3 is built from 14 residues. The V gene lost 5 bases and the J gene lost 4 bases, with 14 bases spanning the gap. The CDR3 spells CASSPPGTVYGYTF. The CDR3 DNA reads as TGTGCCAGCAGTCCACCGGGGACGGTCTATGGCTACACCTTC.

A few counts support this clonotype. This chain links TRBV20-1 with TRBJ2-1; TRBD2 matches 7 bases. Trimming at V came to 6 bases and at J to 0 bases, leaving 11 bases not matched to a gene. The CDR3 runs 16 residues. In germline, CDR1 is DFQATT, CDR2 SNEGSKA (reference sequence). The CDR3 DNA follows: TGCAGTGCCCTAGAGATGCGGGGGAGCTCCTACAATGAGCAGTTCTTC. As protein: CSALEMRGSSYNEQFF.

This clonotype was counted ten times or more. The chain recombines TRBV11-2 with TRBJ2-1; 7 bases line up with TRBD2. The CDR3 consists of 17 residues. Per germline, CDR1 SGHAT and CDR2 FQNNGV. V trimming: 1 base; J trimming: 0 bases; junction bases outside the gene matches: 6. CDR3 in amino acids: CASSLGVGGSSYNEQFF. CDR3 DNA: TGTGCCAGCAGCTTAGGAGTCGGCGGGAGCTCCTACAATGAGCAGTTCTTC.

Ten or more counts support this clonotype. V and J are TRBV9 and TRBJ2-1; TRBD2 agrees at 14 bases. Germline loops: CDR1 SGDLS, CDR2 YYNGEE. The CDR3 consists of 18 residues. V was pared by 4 bases and J by 0 bases, with 6 bases of the junction left unmatched. CDR3 nucleotide sequence: TGTGCCAGCAGCCCGGGACTAGCGGGAGTCACCTCCTACAATGAGCAGTTCTTC. Translation gives CASSPGLAGVTSYNEQFF.

This clonotype was seen ten or more times. The V gene is TRBV12-3 or TRBV12-4, the J gene TRBJ1-2; the D gene is possibly TRBD1 (6 bases). The CDR3 extends over 14 amino acids. Trimming cost V 2 bases and J 3 bases, with 10 bases left between them. The CDR3 sequence: CASSLNRVDYGYTF. The CDR3 DNA follows: TGTGCCAGCAGTTTAAACAGGGTCGACTATGGCTACACCTTC.

The chain employs TRBV15 and TRBJ2-5; TRBD2 agrees at 11 bases. CDR1 LNHNV and CDR2 YYDKDF come from the germline V gene (reference sequence). The CDR3 runs 16 residues. Germline trimming cut 4 bases from V and 0 bases from J; bases unmatched to any gene: 4. CDR3 sequence reads: CATSTRLAGNQETQYF. Written as DNA, the CDR3 is TGTGCCACCAGCACCAGACTAGCGGGAAACCAAGAGACCCAGTACTTC.

This clonotype has ten or more counts. The rearrangement uses TRBV2 and TRBJ2-7; D is ambiguous. This CDR3 has 13 residues. With 8 bases removed from V and 6 bases from J, the gap between germline ends came to 17 bases. The germline V gene has CDR1 SNHLY and CDR2 FYNNEI. CDR3 protein: CASELSPSGEQYF. CDR3 coding DNA: TGTGCCAGCGAACTATCCCCCTCCGGCGAGCAGTACTTC.

By its share, this clonotype is medium-sized. The genes are TRBV3-1 and TRBJ1-2; D is possibly TRBD1 (6 bases). CDR1 and CDR2 from the germline V gene are LGHDT and YNNKEL (reference sequence). V gave up 4 bases and J gave up 5 bases, with 14 bases separating them. The CDR3 totals 14 residues. The CDR3 here is CASSPDSLGYGYTF. CDR3 DNA sequence: TGTGCCAGCAGCCCGGACAGCCTAGGGTATGGCTACACCTTC.

This clonotype was seen at least ten times. The chain employs TRBV7-9 and TRBJ1-3; 8 bases align to TRBD1. With 5 bases clipped from V and 9 bases from J, the junction kept 12 bases outside the gene matches. The germline gives CDR1 SEHNR, CDR2 FQNEAQ (reference sequence). The CDR3 sequence is 15 residues long. CDR3 amino acids: CASSPRTGPAVTIYF. CDR3 bases: TGTGCCAGCAGCCCTAGGACAGGGCCCGCGGTCACCATATATTTT.

This clonotype was seen more than once but under ten times. The genes are TRBV5-1 and TRBJ1-6, with D possibly matching TRBD1 (6 bases). This CDR3 has 14 residues. Germline V CDR1 and CDR2: SGHRS, YFSETQ. V was cut by 5 bases and J by 7 bases, with 13 bases left in between. CDR3 residues: CASRLGQWNSPLHF. In nucleotides, the CDR3 is TGCGCCAGCAGATTAGGACAGTGGAATTCACCCCTCCACTTT.

V and J are TRBV20-1 and TRBJ2-2; 11 bases are shared with TRBD2. Germline V gene data show CDR1 as DFQATT and CDR2 as SNEGSKA (reference sequence). V trimming: 6 bases; J trimming: 4 bases; junction bases outside the gene matches: 10. The CDR3 runs 16 residues. CDR3 in DNA: TGCAGTGCCCGTTTAGCGGGAGGGCCTGGCACCGGGGAGCTGTTTTTT. Amino acids: CSARLAGGPGTGELFF.

This chain joins TRBV5-8 and TRBJ2-5; 12 bases fit TRBD2. Germline loops: CDR1 SGHTS, CDR2 YDEGEE. J was trimmed by 5 bases and V by 4 bases; bases with no gene match: 15. There are 18 residues in the CDR3. CDR3 amino acids: CASSPGLAGQHAGETQYF. In DNA form, the CDR3 reads TGTGCCAGCAGCCCCGGACTAGCGGGGCAACACGCAGGGGAGACCCAGTACTTC.

This clonotype was detected only a few times. The rearrangement links TRBV2 to TRBJ1-4; D is unclear. The CDR3 spans 13 residues. Germline loops: CDR1 SNHLY, CDR2 FYNNEI. V gave up 4 bases and J gave up 3 bases, with 6 bases separating them. The CDR3, as DNA: TGTGCCAGCAGTGGGGTATCTAATGAAAAACTGTTTTTT. Amino acid sequence: CASSGVSNEKLFF.

The J gene is TRBJ1-5, the V gene TRBV2; no clear D gene. Germline-derived CDR1 and CDR2 are SNHLY and FYNNEI. CDR3 size: 14 residues. The ends were cut back, 6 bases at V and 0 bases at J, with 9 bases in the middle. The CDR3 here is CASRRSYSNQPQHF. In nucleotides, the CDR3 is TGTGCCAGCAGGAGGAGTTATAGCAATCAGCCCCAGCATTTT. The variable domain in full, completed from reference TRBV2 and TRBJ1-5, reads EPEVTQTPSHQVTQMGQEVILRCVPISNHLYFYWYRQILGQKVEFLVSFYNNEISEKSEIFDDQFSVERPDGSNFTLKIRSTKLEDSAMYFCASRRSYSNQPQHFGDGTRLSIL.

This clonotype was detected ten times or more. V gene TRBV3-1 combines with J gene TRBJ1-1, with no clear D. The CDR3 loop spans 14 amino acids. Germline V CDR1 and CDR2: LGHDT, YNNKEL (reference sequence). The V end lost 0 bases, the J end lost 2 bases, and 7 bases lay between the germline ends. Written as DNA, the CDR3 is TGTGCCAGCAGCCAAGATTTCTCAAACACTGAAGCTTTCTTT. Its translation: CASSQDFSNTEAFF.

V usage is TRBV7-2 and J usage is TRBJ1-5, with TRBD1 as a possible D gene (5 bases). This CDR3 comprises 13 residues. Trimming took 2 bases from V and 11 from J, leaving 13 bases between them. Looked up from germline, CDR1 is SGHTA and CDR2 is FQGNSA. CDR3 nucleotide sequence: TGTGCCAGCAGCTTATCCCGAGGGGAATCCCAGCATTTT. It translates to CASSLSRGESQHF. The full variable domain, completed using reference TRBV7-2 and TRBJ1-5, is GAGVSQSPSNKVTEKGKDVELRCDPISGHTALYWYRQSLGQGLEFLIYFQGNSAPDKSGLPSDRFSAERTGGSVSTLTIQRTQQEDSAVYLCASSLSRGESQHFGDGTRLSIL.

The sample holds a few counts of this clonotype. The V and J genes are TRBV19 and TRBJ2-2, with D possibly being TRBD1 or TRBD2 (5 bases each). V dropped 5 bases and J dropped 1 base, with 14 bases sitting between them. The CDR3 extends over 16 amino acids. The germline V gene encodes CDR1 LNHDA and CDR2 SQIVND (reference sequence). CDR3 DNA: TGTGCCAGTAGTCCCCGAGGGGCAGGGAACACCGGGGAGCTGTTTTTT. Translated, it gives CASSPRGAGNTGELFF.

This clonotype was seen only once. CDR3 protein: CASKRDFSYEQYF. CDR3 DNA sequence: TGTGCCAGCAAAAGGGACTTCTCCTACGAGCAGTACTTC. The chain recombines TRBV2 with TRBJ2-7, with D perhaps TRBD2 (6 bases). There are 13 residues in the CDR3. Between the trimmed V and J ends, which lost 7 bases and 0 bases, there was a span of 10 bases. The germline V gene has CDR1 SNHLY and CDR2 FYNNEI.

This clonotype has ten or more counts. The chain recombines TRBV9 with TRBJ1-1; D is possibly TRBD1 (6 bases). CDR1 SGDLS and CDR2 YYNGEE come from the germline V gene. The CDR3 spans 15 residues. Trimming pared 0 bases from V and 0 bases from J, leaving 9 bases between. CDR3 nucleotide sequence: TGTGCCAGCAGCGTAGATGGACAGATGAACACTGAAGCTTTCTTT. Translating gives CASSVDGQMNTEAFF. The whole variable domain, remainder taken from reference TRBV9 and TRBJ1-1, is DSGVTQTPKHLITATGQRVTLRCSPRSGDLSVYWYQQSLDQGLQFLIQYYNGEERAKGNILERFSAQQFPDLHSELNLSSLELGDSALYFCASSVDGQMNTEAFFGQGTRLTVV.

This clonotype was counted between two and nine times. The chain employs TRBV5-1 and TRBJ2-3; D is unresolved. Germline-derived CDR1 and CDR2 are SGHRS and YFSETQ. V was trimmed by 7 bases and J by 1 base, leaving 13 bases between them. The CDR3 is 14 amino acids. In DNA, the CDR3 is TGCGCCAGCCGCACGGGCGGCGGCACAGATACGCAGTATTTT. Translated: CASRTGGGTDTQYF.

The chain joins TRBV7-8 to TRBJ1-4; TRBD1 is a possible D gene (5 bases). The CDR3 length is 17 residues. Germline V CDR1 and CDR2: SGHVS, FQNEAQ. The V gene lost 5 bases and the J gene lost 6 bases, with 22 bases spanning the gap. As DNA, the CDR3 is TGTGCCAGCAGCCCGAATATACCTTGGGGGGTCGATGAAAAACTGTTTTTT. Protein product: CASSPNIPWGVDEKLFF. The variable domain in full, completed from reference TRBV7-8 and TRBJ1-4, reads GAGVSQSPRYKVAKRGQDVALRCDPISGHVSLFWYQQALGQGPEFLTYFQNEAQLDKSGLPSDRFFAERPEGSVSTLKIQRTQQEDSAVYLCASSPNIPWGVDEKLFFGSGTQLSVL.

V and J are TRBV19 and TRBJ2-1, with 8 bases aligning to TRBD1. CDR3 length: 16 residues. Germline CDR1 is LNHDA and CDR2 is SQIVND (reference sequence). V lost 4 bases and J lost 6; bases outside the gene matches: 11. CDR3 residues: CASSTRTGLKTNEQFF. The CDR3 nucleotides are TGTGCCAGTAGTACGCGGACAGGGCTTAAGACCAATGAGCAGTTCTTC. The full variable domain, rest sourced from reference TRBV19 and TRBJ2-1, is DGGITQSPKYLFRKEGQNVTLSCEQNLNHDAMYWYRQDPGQGLRLIYYSQIVNDFQKGDIAEGYSVSREKKESFPLTVTSAQKNPTAFYLCASSTRTGLKTNEQFFGPGTRLTVL.